Presented here are 6 T cell receptor beta chains from one specimen sequenced in a study of cytomegalovirus exposure and HLA in healthy donors. Use of 60 Vbeta and 13 Jbeta primers characterized the PCR. The table came from immunoSEQ multiplex PCR; TCRdb's copy has only in-frame clones and leaves some out. The sample contains approximately 93,000 clones, 78% of which appear only once. Sequencing was performed on PBMCs. The source of these receptors is a woman between 40 and 55 years old in good health and CMV-seronegative.

J is TRBJ1-2 and V is TRBV19, with TRBD1 matching over 7 bases. Germline V lookup: CDR1 LNHDA, CDR2 SQIVND (reference sequence). The CDR3 is 17 amino acids. V lost 6 bases, J lost 0 bases, and 13 bases stayed unmatched. The CDR3 region is CASRYSGGGAPNYGYTF. The CDR3 nucleotides read TGTGCCAGTAGATACAGCGGAGGGGGCGCCCCTAACTATGGCTACACCTTC. Full variable domain (rest looked up from reference TRBV19 and TRBJ1-2): DGGITQSPKYLFRKEGQNVTLSCEQNLNHDAMYWYRQDPGQGLRLIYYSQIVNDFQKGDIAEGYSVSREKKESFPLTVTSAQKNPTAFYLCASRYSGGGAPNYGYTFGSGTRLTVV.

This clone was picked up one time. This chain links TRBV11-2 with TRBJ2-1, with TRBD2 matching over 9 bases. CDR1 is SGHAT, CDR2 FQNNGV, per germline. CDR3 length: 15 amino acids. The junction had 5 bases not matched to a gene; V was cut back by 0 bases and J by 8 bases. The CDR3 DNA reads as TGTGCCAGCAGCTTAGAAGGTAGCGGGAGAGATGAGCAGTTCTTC. It yields the protein CASSLEGSGRDEQFF. Variable domain in full (rest from reference TRBV11-2 and TRBJ2-1): EAGVAQSPRYKIIEKRQSVAFWCNPISGHATLYWYQQILGQGPKLLIQFQNNGVVDDSQLPKDRFSAERLKGVDSTLKIQPAKLEDSAVYLCASSLEGSGRDEQFFGPGTRLTVL.

V is TRBV28 and J is TRBJ1-5; D perhaps matches TRBD1 (5 bases). Germline V gene sequence: CDR1 MDHEN, CDR2 SYDVKM. Trimming pared 5 bases from V and 1 base from J, leaving 12 bases between. CDR3 length equals 15 residues. CDR3 sequence reads: CASSRQTVSNQPQHF. Written as DNA, the CDR3 is TGTGCCAGCAGTCGACAGACAGTGAGCAATCAGCCCCAGCATTTT.

The chain carries TRBV5-1 and TRBJ2-2, with 9 bases lining up with TRBD1. CDR3 size: 17 residues. V lost 7 bases to trimming and J lost 5 bases; unmatched junction nucleotides: 15. Germline V CDR1 and CDR2: SGHRS, YFSETQ. The CDR3 nucleotides are TGCGCCAGCCTCCTTGGACAGGGGAACTCTAGGACCGGGGAGCTGTTTTTT. As protein: CASLLGQGNSRTGELFF.

The chain links TRBV28 to TRBJ1-2; 8 nucleotides match TRBD1. Germline values: CDR1 MDHEN, CDR2 SYDVKM. The CDR3 is made up of 15 amino acids. Germline trimming cut 4 bases from V and 8 bases from J; bases unmatched to any gene: 12. For the CDR3, the DNA is TGTGCCAGCAGTTCCCTGGACAGGGACGAAATGGGCTACACCTTC. This sequence encodes CASSSLDRDEMGYTF.

This chain uses TRBV7-9 with TRBJ2-5, with 8 bases identical to TRBD2. Germline V gives CDR1 SEHNR, CDR2 FQNEAQ (reference sequence). Trimming cost V 0 bases and J 4 bases; bases outside gene matches: 7. CDR3 size: 16 residues. This CDR3 is CASSLASGGGRETQYF. CDR3 nucleotides: TGTGCCAGCAGCTTAGCCTCGGGGGGGGGCAGAGAGACCCAGTACTTC.